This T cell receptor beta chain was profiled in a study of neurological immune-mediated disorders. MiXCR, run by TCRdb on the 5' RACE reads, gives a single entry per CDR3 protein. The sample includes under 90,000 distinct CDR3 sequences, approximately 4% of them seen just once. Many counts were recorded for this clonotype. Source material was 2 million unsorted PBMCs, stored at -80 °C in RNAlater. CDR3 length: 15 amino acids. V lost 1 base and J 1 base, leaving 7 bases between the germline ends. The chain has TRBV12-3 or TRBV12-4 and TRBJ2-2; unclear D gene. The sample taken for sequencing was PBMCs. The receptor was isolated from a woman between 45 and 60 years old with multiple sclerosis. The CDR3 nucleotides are TGTGCCAGCAGTTTAGATGACAAGAACACCGGGGAGCTGTTTTTT. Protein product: CASSLDDKNTGELFF.